This T cell receptor beta chain originates from a study of beta chain features in type 1 diabetes. Markers CD45RO/CCR7/CD25/CD127/CD95/CD27 served to sort CD4+ naive, central memory, regulatory and stem cell-like memory cells. All of the isolated RNA was reverse transcribed, so expressed TCRB transcripts were sequenced. The protocol was immunoSEQ multiplex PCR, while the TCRdb copy is restricted to in-frame clones and leaves out a portion. The repertoire holds approximately 250,000 clones, with about 9.3% as singletons. CDR3 length: 16 amino acids. V lost 4 bases and J lost 6; bases outside the gene matches: 12. Germline CDR1 reads KGHSH; CDR2 reads LQKENI.

Material: naive CD4+ T cells from blood. The rearrangement joins TRBV18 to TRBJ1-1; 9 nucleotides match TRBD1. The TCR originated in a young woman in good health. CDR3 nucleotides: TGTGCCAGCTCACTGAATACAGGGGGCAAGGTCGCTGAAGCTTTCTTT. Its protein product is CASSLNTGGKVAEAFF.